This TCR beta chain was documented in a study of blood T cell repertoires in COVID-19. Study overall: The United States, Italy and Spain were the sources of the acute and convalescent COVID-19 samples.

Trimming stripped 5 bases from V and 2 bases from J, with 16 bases between. Germline loops: CDR1 SGHVS, CDR2 FQNEAQ. This CDR3 comprises 16 residues. As processed by the authors: Estimation of nucleated cell counts relied on the amplification of reference gene primers. Profiling relied on immunoSEQ multiplex PCR, and the TCRdb table lists in-frame clones only, not all of them. V, J and clone size are those of that table, while D and trimming were read from the DNA. Of a few hundred thousand clones listed, around 82% were seen once; the top ten hold about 0.9%. Seattle patient enrollment occurred during active infection, with longitudinal follow-up thereafter. The sample holds a few counts of this clone.

Sequenced input: peripheral blood. This chain links TRBV7-8 with TRBJ2-1; D perhaps matches TRBD1 (5 bases). The source is a human donor with COVID-19, enrolled during active disease. The donor label of this sample is uncertain. The CDR3 reads CASSPLSPGPYNEQFF. In DNA form, the CDR3 reads TGTGCCAGCAGCCCCCTTTCCCCAGGGCCCTACAATGAGCAGTTCTTC.